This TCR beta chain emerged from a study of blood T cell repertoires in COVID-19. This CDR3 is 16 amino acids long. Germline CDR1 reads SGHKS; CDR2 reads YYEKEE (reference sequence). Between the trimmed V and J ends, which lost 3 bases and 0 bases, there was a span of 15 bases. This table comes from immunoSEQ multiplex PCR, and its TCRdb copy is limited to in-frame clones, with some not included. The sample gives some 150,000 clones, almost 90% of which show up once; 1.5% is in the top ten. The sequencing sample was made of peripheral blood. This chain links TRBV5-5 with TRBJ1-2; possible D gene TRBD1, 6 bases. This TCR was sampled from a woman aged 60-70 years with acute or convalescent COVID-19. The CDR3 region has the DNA TGTGCCAGCAGCTCACAGGGATCCCTTACTAACTATGGCTACACCTTC. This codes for CASSSQGSLTNYGYTF.